The T cell receptor (beta chain) described here comes from a study of CD8 T cells in Susac syndrome. Study overall: Patients with Susac syndrome were therapy-naive, taking corticosteroids, with some also receiving intravenous immunoglobulin, or taking intravenous immunoglobulin alone at the time their blood was drawn.

The CDR3 length is 15 residues. Germline assignment: CDR1 MGHRA and CDR2 YSYEKL. The V and J ends lost 1 base and 0 bases respectively, with 10 bases between them. When the RNA was reverse transcribed, random hexamers were used with an input of about 0.45 to 1 ug. Multiplex immunoSEQ PCR targeted 54 Vbeta and 13 Jbeta TCR beta segments. TCRdb fed the immunoSEQ multiplex PCR reads into MiXCR, producing one record per CDR3 protein. The sample contains some 130,000 distinct CDR3 sequences, 95% of which appear only once. The sample consisted of CD8+ T cells from PBMCs. This sequence originates from a human donor with Susac syndrome. The chain is built from TRBV4-1 and TRBJ2-7; D is perhaps TRBD1 (6 bases). CDR3 DNA: TGCGCCAGCAGCCAAGGGAAGGACAGCTCCTACGAGCAGTACTTC. Translating gives CASSQGKDSSYEQYF.